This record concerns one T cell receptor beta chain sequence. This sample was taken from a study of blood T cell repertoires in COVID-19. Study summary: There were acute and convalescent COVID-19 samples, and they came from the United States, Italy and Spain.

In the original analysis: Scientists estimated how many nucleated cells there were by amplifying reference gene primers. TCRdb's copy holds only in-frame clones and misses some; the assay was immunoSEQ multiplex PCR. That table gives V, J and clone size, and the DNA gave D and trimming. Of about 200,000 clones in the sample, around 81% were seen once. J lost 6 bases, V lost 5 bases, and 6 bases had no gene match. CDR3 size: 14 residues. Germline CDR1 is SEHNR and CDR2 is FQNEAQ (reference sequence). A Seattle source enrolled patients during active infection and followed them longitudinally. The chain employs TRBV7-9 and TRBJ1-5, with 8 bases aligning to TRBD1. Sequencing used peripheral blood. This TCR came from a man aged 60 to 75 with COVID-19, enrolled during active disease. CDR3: CASSATGGGQPQHF. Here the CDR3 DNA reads TGTGCCAGCAGCGCTACAGGGGGAGGTCAGCCCCAGCATTTT. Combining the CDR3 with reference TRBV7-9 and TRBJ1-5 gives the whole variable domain DTGVSQNPRHKITKRGQNVTFRCDPISEHNRLYWYRQTLGQGPEFLTYFQNEAQLEKSRLLSDRFSAERPKGSFSTLEIQRTEQGDSAMYLCASSATGGGQPQHFGDGTRLSIL.